These T cell receptor beta chains were read from a single sample in a study of blood T cell repertoires in COVID-19. TCRdb's copy holds only in-frame clones and misses some; the assay was immunoSEQ multiplex PCR. The sample has fewer than 40,000 clones, around 77% seen once; the top ten hold about 40%. The sequencing input was peripheral blood. The receptor set was obtained from an elderly man with active or convalescent COVID-19. Each CDR3 is given without its conserved first and last residue. Size is stated for part of the rows, as once, few or many counts, or as a class when the clone is expanded.

TRBV7-2,TRBJ2-1,once,ASSLVTSVYNEQF
TRBV6-5,TRBJ2-1,NA,ASPRGGVSYNEQF
TRBV11-2,TRBJ2-1,NA,ASSLLAGGGEQF
TRBV2,TRBJ2-3,NA,ASRRERDASTDTQY
TRBV4-1,TRBJ2-7,NA,ASSQDRPGLTYEQY
TRBV7-6,TRBJ1-3,NA,ASTRDFGSGNTIY
TRBV10-3,TRBJ2-7,NA,AISGGSGYEQY
TRBV25-1,TRBJ1-5,few,ASSKRDRTNQPQH
TRBV4-2,TRBJ1-1,NA,ASSQLTGGTEAF
TRBV27,TRBJ2-1,NA,ASRGEGAGNEQF
TRBV15,TRBJ1-1,NA,ATSGHRGYNTEAF
TRBV6-6,TRBJ2-1,NA,ASSYRQGGKADEQF
TRBV9,TRBJ2-3,NA,ASSLELGTDTQY
TRBV7-8,TRBJ1-1,NA,ASSPLRGGPEAF
TRBV7-9,TRBJ2-7,once,ASQRGDTAYEQY
TRBV5-1,TRBJ2-7,NA,ASSLEQDSYEQY
TRBV2,TRBJ2-1,NA,ASSGRGQGREQF
TRBV27,TRBJ1-5,NA,ASSSWTVNQPQH
TRBV19,TRBJ2-4,few,ASNQGTKNIQY
TRBV27,TRBJ2-7,NA,ASSQIGEGSGLPYEQY
TRBV4-3,TRBJ1-5,NA,ASSRDSRDQPQH
TRBV5-1,TRBJ1-1,NA,ASSLTGGDTEAF
TRBV24-1,TRBJ1-1,NA,ATSDPTGDTEAF
TRBV14,TRBJ1-1,NA,ASSPSSRVETEAF
TRBV28,TRBJ2-7,NA,ASSSGTSASYEQY
TRBV29-1,TRBJ2-5,NA,SVEDRAQNQETQY
TRBV27,TRBJ1-2,NA,ASSLQGNYGYT
TRBV7-3,TRBJ1-1,NA,ASSPWTGTEAF
TRBV6-5,TRBJ2-7,NA,ASRGDSVFEQY
TRBV30,TRBJ2-1,NA,AWSARVRLNNEQF